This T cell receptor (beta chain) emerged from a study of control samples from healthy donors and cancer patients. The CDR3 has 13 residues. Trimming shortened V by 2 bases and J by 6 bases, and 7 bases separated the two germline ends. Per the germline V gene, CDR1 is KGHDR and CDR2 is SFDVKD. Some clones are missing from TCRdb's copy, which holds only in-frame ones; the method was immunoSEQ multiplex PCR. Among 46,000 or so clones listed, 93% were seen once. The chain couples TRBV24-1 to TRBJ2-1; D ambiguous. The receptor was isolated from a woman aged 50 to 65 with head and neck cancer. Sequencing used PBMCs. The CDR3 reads CATSDYNGNEQFF. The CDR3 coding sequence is TGTGCCACCAGTGATTACAACGGCAATGAGCAGTTCTTC.